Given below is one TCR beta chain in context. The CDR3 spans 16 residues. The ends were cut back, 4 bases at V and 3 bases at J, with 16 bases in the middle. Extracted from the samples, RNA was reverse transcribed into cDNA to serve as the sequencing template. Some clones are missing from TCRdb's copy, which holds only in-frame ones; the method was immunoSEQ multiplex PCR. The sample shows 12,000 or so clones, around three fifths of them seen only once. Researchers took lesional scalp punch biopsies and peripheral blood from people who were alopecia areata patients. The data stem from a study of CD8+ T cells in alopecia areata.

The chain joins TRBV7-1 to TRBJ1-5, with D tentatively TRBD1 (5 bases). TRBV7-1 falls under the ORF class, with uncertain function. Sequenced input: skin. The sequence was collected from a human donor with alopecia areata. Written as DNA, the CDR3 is TGTGCCAGCAGCTTAGGTCCAGGGCGCATCAATCAGCCCCAGCATTTT. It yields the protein CASSLGPGRINQPQHF.